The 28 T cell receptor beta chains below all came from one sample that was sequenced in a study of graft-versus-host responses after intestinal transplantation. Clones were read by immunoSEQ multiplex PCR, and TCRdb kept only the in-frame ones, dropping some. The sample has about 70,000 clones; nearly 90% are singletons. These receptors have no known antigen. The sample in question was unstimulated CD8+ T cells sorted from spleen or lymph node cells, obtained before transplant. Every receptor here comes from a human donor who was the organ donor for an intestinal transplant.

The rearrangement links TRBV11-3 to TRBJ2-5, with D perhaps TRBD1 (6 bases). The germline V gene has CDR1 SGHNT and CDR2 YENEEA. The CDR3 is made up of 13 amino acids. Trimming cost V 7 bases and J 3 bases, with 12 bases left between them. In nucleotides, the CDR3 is TGTGCCAGCAAAGACAGGCTGGAAGAGACCCAGTACTTC. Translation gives CASKDRLEETQYF.

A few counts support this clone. The CDR3: CASSLGALSGNTIYF. As DNA, the CDR3 is TGTGCCAGCAGTTTAGGGGCTCTCTCTGGAAACACCATATATTTT. The V and J genes are TRBV28 and TRBJ1-3; D is possibly TRBD1 (5 bases). Trimming stripped 2 bases from V and 0 bases from J, with 8 bases between. This CDR3 is 15 amino acids long. The germline gives CDR1 MDHEN, CDR2 SYDVKM.

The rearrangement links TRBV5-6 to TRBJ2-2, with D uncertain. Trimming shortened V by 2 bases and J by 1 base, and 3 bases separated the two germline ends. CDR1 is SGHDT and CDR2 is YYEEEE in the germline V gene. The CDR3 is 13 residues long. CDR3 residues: CASSFRNTGELFF. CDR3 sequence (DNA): TGTGCCAGCAGCTTCAGGAACACCGGGGAGCTGTTTTTT.

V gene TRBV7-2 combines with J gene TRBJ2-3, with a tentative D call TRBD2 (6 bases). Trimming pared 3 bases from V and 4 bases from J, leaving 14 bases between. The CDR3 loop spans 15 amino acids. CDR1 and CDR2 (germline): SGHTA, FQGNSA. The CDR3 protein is CASSLGTTGADTQYF. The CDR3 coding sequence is TGTGCCAGCAGCTTGGGAACCACGGGGGCAGATACGCAGTATTTT.

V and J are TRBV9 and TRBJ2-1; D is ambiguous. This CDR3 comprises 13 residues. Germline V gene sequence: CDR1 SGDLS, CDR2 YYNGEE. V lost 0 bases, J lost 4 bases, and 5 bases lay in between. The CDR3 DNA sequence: TGTGCCAGCAGCGTAGCCAGTTACAATGAGCAGTTCTTC. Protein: CASSVASYNEQFF.

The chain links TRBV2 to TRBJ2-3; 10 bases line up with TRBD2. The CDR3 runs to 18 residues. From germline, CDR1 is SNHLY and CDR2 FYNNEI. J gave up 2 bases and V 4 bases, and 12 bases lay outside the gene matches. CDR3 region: CASSGKSPLAGPTDTQYF. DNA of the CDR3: TGTGCCAGCAGTGGTAAATCTCCACTAGCGGGGCCCACAGATACGCAGTATTTT. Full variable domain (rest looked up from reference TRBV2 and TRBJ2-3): EPEVTQTPSHQVTQMGQEVILRCVPISNHLYFYWYRQILGQKVEFLVSFYNNEISEKSEIFDDQFSVERPDGSNFTLKIRSTKLEDSAMYFCASSGKSPLAGPTDTQYFGPGTRLTVL.

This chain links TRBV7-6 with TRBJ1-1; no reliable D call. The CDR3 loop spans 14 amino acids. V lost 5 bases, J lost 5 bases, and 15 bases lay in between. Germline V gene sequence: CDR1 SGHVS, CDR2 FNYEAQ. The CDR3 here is CASSSVPAGTEAFF. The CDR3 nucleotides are TGTGCCAGCAGCAGCGTCCCCGCTGGGACTGAAGCTTTCTTT.

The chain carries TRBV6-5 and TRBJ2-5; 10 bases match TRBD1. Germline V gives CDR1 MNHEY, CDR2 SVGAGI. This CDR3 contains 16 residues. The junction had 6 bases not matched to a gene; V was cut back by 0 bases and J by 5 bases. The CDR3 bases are TGTGCCAGCAGTTACTCGACAGGGGGCTTTGGGGAGACCCAGTACTTC. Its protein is CASSYSTGGFGETQYF.

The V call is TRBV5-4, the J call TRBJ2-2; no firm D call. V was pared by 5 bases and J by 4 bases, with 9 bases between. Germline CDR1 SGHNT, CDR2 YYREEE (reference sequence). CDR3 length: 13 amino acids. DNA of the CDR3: TGTGCCAGCAGTCCAACTGCCACCGGGGAGCTGTTTTTT. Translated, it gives CASSPTATGELFF.

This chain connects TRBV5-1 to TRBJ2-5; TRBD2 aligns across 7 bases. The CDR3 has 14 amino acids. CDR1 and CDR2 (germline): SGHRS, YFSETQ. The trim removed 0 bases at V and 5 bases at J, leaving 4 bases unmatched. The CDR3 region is CASSLERGGETQYF. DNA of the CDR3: TGCGCCAGCAGCTTGGAAAGGGGAGGGGAGACCCAGTACTTC.

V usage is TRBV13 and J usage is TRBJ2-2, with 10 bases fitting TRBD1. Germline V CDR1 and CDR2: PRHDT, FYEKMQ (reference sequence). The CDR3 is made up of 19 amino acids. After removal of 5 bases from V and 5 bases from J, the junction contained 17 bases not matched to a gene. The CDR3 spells CASSRTRDRGPKGTGELFF. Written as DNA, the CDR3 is TGTGCCAGCAGCAGGACCCGGGACAGGGGACCTAAGGGGACCGGGGAGCTGTTTTTT.

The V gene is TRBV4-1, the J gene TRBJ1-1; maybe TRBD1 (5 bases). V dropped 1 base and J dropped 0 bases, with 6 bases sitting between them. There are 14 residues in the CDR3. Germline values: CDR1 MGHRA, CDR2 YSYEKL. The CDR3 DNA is TGCGCCAGCAGCCAAGGACAGATGAACACTGAAGCTTTCTTT. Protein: CASSQGQMNTEAFF.

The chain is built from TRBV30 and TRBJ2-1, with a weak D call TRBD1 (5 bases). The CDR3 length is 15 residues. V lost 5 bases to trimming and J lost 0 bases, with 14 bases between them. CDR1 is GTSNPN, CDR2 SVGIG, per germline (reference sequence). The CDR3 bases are TGTGCCTGGGGTGATACAGGTAGCTCCTACAATGAGCAGTTCTTC. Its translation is CAWGDTGSSYNEQFF.

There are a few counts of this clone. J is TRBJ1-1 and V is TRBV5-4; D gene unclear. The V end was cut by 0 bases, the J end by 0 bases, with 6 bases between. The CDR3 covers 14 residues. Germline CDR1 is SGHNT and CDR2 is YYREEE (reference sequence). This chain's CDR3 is CASSLEQMNTEAFF. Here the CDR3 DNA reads TGTGCCAGCAGCTTGGAACAGATGAACACTGAAGCTTTCTTT.

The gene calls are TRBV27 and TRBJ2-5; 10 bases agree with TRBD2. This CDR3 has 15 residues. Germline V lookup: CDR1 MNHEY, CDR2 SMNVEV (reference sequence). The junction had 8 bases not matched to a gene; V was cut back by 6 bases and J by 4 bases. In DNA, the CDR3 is TGTGCCAGCAGCCTCCTAGCGGGGGAAGCAGAGACCCAGTACTTC. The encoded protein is CASSLLAGEAETQYF.

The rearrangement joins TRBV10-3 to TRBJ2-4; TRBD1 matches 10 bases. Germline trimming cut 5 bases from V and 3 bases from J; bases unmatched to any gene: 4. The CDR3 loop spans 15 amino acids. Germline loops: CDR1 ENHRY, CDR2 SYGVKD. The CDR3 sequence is CAISSGTGDKNIQYF. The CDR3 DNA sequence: TGTGCCATCAGTTCCGGGACAGGGGACAAAAACATTCAGTACTTC.

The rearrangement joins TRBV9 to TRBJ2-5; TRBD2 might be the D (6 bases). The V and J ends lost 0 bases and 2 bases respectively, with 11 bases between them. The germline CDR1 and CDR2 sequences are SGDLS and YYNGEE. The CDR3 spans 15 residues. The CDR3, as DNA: TGTGCCAGCAGCGTAGCGGGAGCTATACAAGAGACCCAGTACTTC. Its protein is CASSVAGAIQETQYF.

The CDR3 nucleotides are TGTGCCAGCAGCTCCCTGCAGGGCCCTAACTATGGCTACACCTTC. Translated: CASSSLQGPNYGYTF. This chain uses TRBV7-9 with TRBJ1-2; D might be TRBD1 (5 bases). Germline CDR1 SEHNR, CDR2 FQNEAQ (reference sequence). Trimming cost V 4 bases and J 0 bases, with 12 bases left between them. The CDR3 runs 15 residues.

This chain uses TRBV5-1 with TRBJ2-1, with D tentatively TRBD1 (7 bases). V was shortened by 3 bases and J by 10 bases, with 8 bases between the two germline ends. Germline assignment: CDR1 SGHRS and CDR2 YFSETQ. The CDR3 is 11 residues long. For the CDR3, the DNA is TGCGCCAGCAGCTCAGGGGGGGAGCAGTTCTTC. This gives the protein CASSSGGEQFF.

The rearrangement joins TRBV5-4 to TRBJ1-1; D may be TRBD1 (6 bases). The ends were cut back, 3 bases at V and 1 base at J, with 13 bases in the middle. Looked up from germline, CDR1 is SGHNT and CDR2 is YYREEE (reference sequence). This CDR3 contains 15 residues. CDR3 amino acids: CASSWRGGRNTEAFF. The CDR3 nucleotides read TGTGCCAGCAGCTGGCGCGGGGGCCGGAACACTGAAGCTTTCTTT.

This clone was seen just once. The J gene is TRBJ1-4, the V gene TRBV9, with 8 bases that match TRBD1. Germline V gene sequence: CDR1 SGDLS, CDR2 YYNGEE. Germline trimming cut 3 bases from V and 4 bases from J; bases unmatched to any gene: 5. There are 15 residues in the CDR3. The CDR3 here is CASSGQGASNEKLFF. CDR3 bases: TGTGCCAGCAGCGGCCAGGGGGCAAGTAATGAAAAACTGTTTTTT. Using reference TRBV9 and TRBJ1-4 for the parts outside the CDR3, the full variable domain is DSGVTQTPKHLITATGQRVTLRCSPRSGDLSVYWYQQSLDQGLQFLIQYYNGEERAKGNILERFSAQQFPDLHSELNLSSLELGDSALYFCASSGQGASNEKLFFGSGTQLSVL.

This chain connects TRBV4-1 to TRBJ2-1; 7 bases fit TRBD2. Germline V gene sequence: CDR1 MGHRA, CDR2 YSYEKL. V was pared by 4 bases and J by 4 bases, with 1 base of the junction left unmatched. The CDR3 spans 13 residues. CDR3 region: CASSPAGYNEQFF. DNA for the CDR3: TGCGCCAGCAGCCCAGCGGGATACAATGAGCAGTTCTTC.

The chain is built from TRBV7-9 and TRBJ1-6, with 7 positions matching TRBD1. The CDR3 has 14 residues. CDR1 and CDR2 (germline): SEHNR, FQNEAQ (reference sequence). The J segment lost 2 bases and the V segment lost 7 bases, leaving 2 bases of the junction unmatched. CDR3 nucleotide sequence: TGTGCCAGCAACACAGGGGCCTATAATTCACCCCTCCACTTT. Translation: CASNTGAYNSPLHF.

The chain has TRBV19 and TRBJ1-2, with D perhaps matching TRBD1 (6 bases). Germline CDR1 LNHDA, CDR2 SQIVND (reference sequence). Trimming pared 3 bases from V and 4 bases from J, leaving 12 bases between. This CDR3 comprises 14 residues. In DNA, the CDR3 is TGTGCCAGTAGTATCGGCAGGGGTGGCTATGGCTACACCTTC. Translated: CASSIGRGGYGYTF. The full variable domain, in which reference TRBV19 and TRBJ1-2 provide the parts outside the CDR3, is DGGITQSPKYLFRKEGQNVTLSCEQNLNHDAMYWYRQDPGQGLRLIYYSQIVNDFQKGDIAEGYSVSREKKESFPLTVTSAQKNPTAFYLCASSIGRGGYGYTFGSGTRLTVV.

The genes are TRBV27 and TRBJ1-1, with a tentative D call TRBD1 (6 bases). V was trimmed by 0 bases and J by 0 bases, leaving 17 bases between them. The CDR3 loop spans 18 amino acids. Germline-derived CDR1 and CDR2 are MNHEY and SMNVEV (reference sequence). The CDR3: CASSLSVLQGGMNTEAFF. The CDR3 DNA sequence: TGTGCCAGCAGTTTATCGGTTTTACAGGGAGGGATGAACACTGAAGCTTTCTTT.

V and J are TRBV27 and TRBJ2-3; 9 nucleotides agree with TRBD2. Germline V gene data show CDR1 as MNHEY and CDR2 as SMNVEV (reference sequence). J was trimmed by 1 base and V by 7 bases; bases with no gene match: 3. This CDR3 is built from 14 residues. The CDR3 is CASMGLAGTDTQYF. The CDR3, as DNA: TGTGCCAGCATGGGACTAGCTGGCACAGATACGCAGTATTTT.

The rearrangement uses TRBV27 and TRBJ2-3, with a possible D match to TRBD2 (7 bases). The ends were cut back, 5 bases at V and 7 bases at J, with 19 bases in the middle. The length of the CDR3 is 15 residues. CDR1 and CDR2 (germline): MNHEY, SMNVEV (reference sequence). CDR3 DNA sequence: TGTGCCAGCAGTCTGTCTGCGGGGGCTGGGAATACGCAGTATTTT. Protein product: CASSLSAGAGNTQYF.

CDR3 sequence (DNA): TGTGCCAGCTCCCTTACCAGCGGGCTCCTCGTTTTAGGGCAGTTCTTC. Protein product: CASSLTSGLLVLGQFF. The J gene is TRBJ2-1, the V gene TRBV18; perhaps TRBD2 as D (6 bases). This CDR3 spans 16 amino acids. The germline CDR1 and CDR2 sequences are KGHSH and LQKENI. Trimming removed 6 bases from V and 12 bases from J, with 27 bases in between.